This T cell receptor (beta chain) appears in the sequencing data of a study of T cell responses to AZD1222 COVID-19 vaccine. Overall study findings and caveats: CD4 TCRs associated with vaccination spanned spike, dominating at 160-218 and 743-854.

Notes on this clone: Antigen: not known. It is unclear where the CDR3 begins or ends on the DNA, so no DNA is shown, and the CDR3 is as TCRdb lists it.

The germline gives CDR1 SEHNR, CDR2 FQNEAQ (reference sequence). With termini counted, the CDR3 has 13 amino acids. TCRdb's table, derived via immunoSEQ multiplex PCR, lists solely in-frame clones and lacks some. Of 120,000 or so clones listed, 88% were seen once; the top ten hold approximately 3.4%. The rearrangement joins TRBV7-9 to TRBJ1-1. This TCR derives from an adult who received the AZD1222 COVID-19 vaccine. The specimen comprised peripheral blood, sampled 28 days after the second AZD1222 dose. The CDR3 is CASSLEVGWGTFF.